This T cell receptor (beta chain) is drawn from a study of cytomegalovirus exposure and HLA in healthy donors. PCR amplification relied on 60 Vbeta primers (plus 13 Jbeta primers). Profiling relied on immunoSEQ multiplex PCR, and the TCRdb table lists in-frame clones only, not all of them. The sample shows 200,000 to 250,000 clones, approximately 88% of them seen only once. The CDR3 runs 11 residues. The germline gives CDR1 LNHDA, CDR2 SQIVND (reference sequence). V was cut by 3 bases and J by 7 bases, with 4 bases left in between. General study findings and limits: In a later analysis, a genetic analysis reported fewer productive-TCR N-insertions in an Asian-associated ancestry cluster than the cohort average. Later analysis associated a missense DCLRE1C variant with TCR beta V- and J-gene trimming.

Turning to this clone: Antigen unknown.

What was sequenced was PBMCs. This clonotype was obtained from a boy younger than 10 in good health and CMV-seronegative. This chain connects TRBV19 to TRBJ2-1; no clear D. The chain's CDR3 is CASSIPNEQFF. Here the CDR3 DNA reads TGTGCCAGTAGTATCCCGAATGAGCAGTTCTTC.